This is a list of T cell receptor beta chains from one sample in a study of cytomegalovirus exposure and HLA in healthy donors. Sequencing was performed with immunoSEQ multiplex PCR; in TCRdb, only in-frame clones are kept and a portion is missing. In the table there are about 150,000 clones, around three quarters of which are singletons. Sequences were obtained from PBMCs. Receptors were obtained from a man in his forties in good health and CMV-seropositive. CDR3s include the opening cysteine and the closing phenylalanine or tryptophan. The order of the fields is D gene, V gene, J gene, clone size, CDR3 protein, CDR3 DNA. A D gene is named only where the DNA matches it firmly. The size field is filled for only some rows; it gives once, few, many or a size class.

D gene: TRBD2; V gene: TRBV9; J gene: TRBJ2-7; clone size: few; CDR3 protein: CASSPSGSLAGFYEQYF; CDR3 DNA: TGTGCCAGCAGCCCCTCCGGGTCCCTAGCGGGATTCTACGAGCAGTACTTC
D gene: TRBD1; V gene: TRBV28; J gene: TRBJ1-4; clone size: .; CDR3 protein: CASSPRDRDRYEKLFF; CDR3 DNA: TGTGCCAGCAGTCCCCGGGACAGGGATAGGTACGAAAAACTGTTTTTT
D gene: .; V gene: TRBV19; J gene: TRBJ2-7; clone size: once; CDR3 protein: CASSVSISLEEQYF; CDR3 DNA: TGTGCCAGTAGTGTCTCAATTTCTCTTGAGGAGCAGTACTTC
D gene: TRBD2; V gene: TRBV12-5; J gene: TRBJ2-1; clone size: .; CDR3 protein: CASGFRTSGSDEQFF; CDR3 DNA: TGTGCTAGTGGTTTTAGAACTAGCGGGAGCGATGAGCAGTTCTTC
D gene: TRBD1; V gene: TRBV5-1; J gene: TRBJ2-2; clone size: .; CDR3 protein: CASRVGGFAGELFF; CDR3 DNA: TGCGCCAGCAGGGTAGGGGGCTTTGCCGGGGAGCTGTTTTTT
D gene: .; V gene: TRBV10-3; J gene: TRBJ2-3; clone size: .; CDR3 protein: CAISDASSDTQYF; CDR3 DNA: TGTGCCATCAGTGATGCCAGTTCAGATACGCAGTATTTT
D gene: .; V gene: TRBV4-1; J gene: TRBJ2-7; clone size: .; CDR3 protein: CASSQVEDLDYEQYF; CDR3 DNA: TGCGCCAGCAGCCAAGTCGAGGATTTGGACTACGAGCAGTACTTC
D gene: .; V gene: TRBV15; J gene: TRBJ2-2; clone size: .; CDR3 protein: CATSSSWTGELFF; CDR3 DNA: TGTGCCACCAGCTCTAGTTGGACCGGGGAGCTGTTTTTT
D gene: TRBD2; V gene: TRBV6-5; J gene: TRBJ2-1; clone size: .; CDR3 protein: CASSQTSRVYNEQFF; CDR3 DNA: TGTGCCAGCAGTCAGACTAGCCGAGTCTACAATGAGCAGTTCTTC
D gene: TRBD2; V gene: TRBV4-1; J gene: TRBJ2-3; clone size: .; CDR3 protein: CASSQDPGEGTDTQYF; CDR3 DNA: TGCGCCAGCAGCCAAGATCCGGGGGAGGGAACAGATACGCAGTATTTT
D gene: TRBD1; V gene: TRBV2; J gene: TRBJ2-7; clone size: .; CDR3 protein: CASSDAGFRDSSYEQYF; CDR3 DNA: TGTGCCAGCAGTGACGCCGGATTCCGGGACAGCTCCTACGAGCAGTACTTC